This T cell receptor beta chain was recovered during a study of cytomegalovirus exposure and HLA in healthy donors. With respect to this clone: Its antigen is unidentified.

CDR1 is SGHAT and CDR2 is FQNNGV in the germline V gene. Trimming pared 0 bases from V and 0 bases from J, leaving 3 bases between. The CDR3 runs 15 residues. The table came from immunoSEQ multiplex PCR; TCRdb's copy has only in-frame clones and leaves some out. This table holds about 150,000 clones, around 84% found once. Donors came from a validation cohort of about 110 subjects, distinct from the first 666-subject cohort. Study-level points and caveats: One later analysis, an examination of the 100 to 150 validation repertoires, found that first-cohort TCR clusters tended to co-occur in them. Most TCR sequences showed up rarely, but some public TCRs showed up in many donors. A few CMV-associated chains were confirmed in vitro to be specific for CMV antigens.

The genes are TRBV11-2 and TRBJ2-6; D gene unclear. This receptor was identified in a human donor in good health. Sequencing was done on a sample of PBMCs. As DNA, the CDR3 is TGTGCCAGCAGCTTAGACCGCTCTGGGGCCAACGTCCTGACTTTC. Translation: CASSLDRSGANVLTF.